The entry below gives a single T cell receptor beta chain sequence along with its context. The same CDR3 arises from other DNA sequences in this sample as well. Produced via immunoSEQ multiplex PCR; TCRdb's table is partial and in-frame only. The table records 130,000 to 150,000 clones, around 72% of them present only once. This sample stems from a study of blood T cell repertoires in COVID-19. The CDR3 has 13 amino acids. Germline V lookup: CDR1 MDHEN, CDR2 SYDVKM. V lost 3 bases and J 5 bases, leaving 8 bases between the germline ends. The source of this sequence is a woman aged 55-70 years with acute or convalescent COVID-19. The chain is built from TRBV28 and TRBJ1-5; tentatively, D is TRBD1 (6 bases). Material for sequencing was peripheral blood. CDR3 in amino acids: CASSFRGDQPQHF. The CDR3 region has the DNA TGTGCCAGCAGTTTCAGGGGTGATCAGCCCCAGCATTTT.